Below are 21 T cell receptor beta chains sequenced from a single sample in a study of T cell changes during pregnancy in multiple sclerosis. The repertoire was sequenced with immunoSEQ multiplex PCR; TCRdb's copy has only in-frame clones and lacks some. The data contain over 90,000 clones, around nine tenths of them singletons. The specimen comprised peripheral blood, sampled after pregnancy. The receptors were sampled from a female donor with multiple sclerosis, enrolled in a pregnancy study.

This rearrangement joins TRBV4-3 to TRBJ2-7; 10 bases align to TRBD1. Germline V gene data show CDR1 as LGHNA and CDR2 as YSLEER. The J segment lost 6 bases and the V segment lost 2 bases, leaving 16 bases of the junction unmatched. The CDR3 is made up of 18 amino acids. Here the CDR3 reads CASSQKWGQGSTGSEQYF. In DNA, the CDR3 is TGCGCCAGCAGCCAAAAGTGGGGACAGGGGTCGACTGGGTCCGAGCAGTACTTC.

This chain links TRBV4-3 with TRBJ1-6; 10 positions match TRBD1. Germline V gene lookup returns CDR1 LGHNA and CDR2 YSLEER. The CDR3 spans 14 residues. V trimming: 2 bases; J trimming: 11 bases; junction bases outside the gene matches: 3. The CDR3 coding sequence is TGCGCCAGCAGCCAATGGGACAGGGGTGCACCCCTCCACTTT. This sequence encodes CASSQWDRGAPLHF.

Notes on this clone: At one end, the junction sequence differs from germline, possibly due to a read error. This sequence joins TRBV28 and TRBJ2-7; 7 bases match TRBD1. The CDR3 has 14 amino acids. CDR1 is MDHEN, CDR2 SYDVKM, per germline. CDR3 amino acids: CASSLRMSRTGLTF. In nucleotides, the CDR3 is TGTGCCAGCAGTTTAAGAATGAGCAGGACAGGTCTAACCTTC.

V is TRBV7-9 and J is TRBJ1-2; D remains unclear. The germline V gene encodes CDR1 SEHNR and CDR2 FQNEAQ (reference sequence). This CDR3 contains 13 residues. V was trimmed by 5 bases and J by 1 base, leaving 8 bases between them. The CDR3 region is CASSRGSNYGYTF. The CDR3 DNA sequence: TGTGCCAGCAGCCGAGGTAGTAACTATGGCTACACCTTC.

The rearrangement joins TRBV10-3 to TRBJ1-2; maybe TRBD1 (5 bases). The germline gives CDR1 ENHRY, CDR2 SYGVKD. Trimming removed 1 base from V and 10 bases from J, with 19 bases in between. The CDR3 spans 15 residues. The CDR3 spells CAISEFKGLQVSYTF. The CDR3 DNA is TGTGCCATCAGTGAGTTTAAAGGTTTACAGGTCTCCTACACCTTC.

The chain has TRBV11-3 and TRBJ2-3, with D hard to call. The CDR3 spans 14 residues. Trimming pared 5 bases from V and 1 base from J, leaving 10 bases between. Looked up from germline, CDR1 is SGHNT and CDR2 is YENEEA. The CDR3 reads CASSPDPGTDTQYF. The CDR3 coding sequence is TGTGCCAGCAGCCCCGATCCAGGCACAGATACGCAGTATTTT.

This clone was detected once. The chain joins TRBV15 to TRBJ1-6; possible D gene TRBD1, 5 bases. Trimming stripped 6 bases from V and 7 bases from J, with 10 bases between. The CDR3 covers 13 residues. The germline gives CDR1 LNHNV, CDR2 YYDKDF (reference sequence). The CDR3 loop reads CATRSGYNSPLHF. The CDR3 region has the DNA TGTGCCACCAGGTCAGGGTACAATTCACCCCTCCACTTT.

The chain recombines TRBV27 with TRBJ1-5; TRBD1 matches at 8 bases. CDR3 length equals 15 residues. Looked up from germline, CDR1 is MNHEY and CDR2 is SMNVEV (reference sequence). V shed 2 bases and J 5 bases; nucleotides not matched to a gene: 5. In nucleotides, the CDR3 is TGTGCCAGCAGTTTAACAACAGGGGGGCATCAGCCCCAGCATTTT. Its protein product is CASSLTTGGHQPQHF.

The chain has TRBV29-1 and TRBJ1-2; TRBD1 might be the D (5 bases). The CDR3 length is 11 residues. Trimming removed 6 bases at V and 4 bases at J, with 9 bases between. The germline V gene encodes CDR1 SQVTM and CDR2 ANQGSEA. Here the CDR3 reads CSVTTAYGYTF. The CDR3 region has the DNA TGCAGCGTCACGACAGCCTATGGCTACACCTTC.

This chain uses TRBV28 with TRBJ2-7; D ambiguous. The CDR3 loop spans 11 amino acids. Trimming stripped 8 bases from V and 6 bases from J, with 11 bases between. Germline V gives CDR1 MDHEN, CDR2 SYDVKM. CDR3 in amino acids: CASSGTTEQYF. For the CDR3, the DNA is TGTGCCAGCTCGGGTACAACCGAGCAGTACTTC.

The table lists this clone with a few counts. This chain joins TRBV21-1 and TRBJ1-1; TRBD1, the D gene given by the table, was not confirmed from the DNA. TRBV21-1 is termed a pseudogene. The CDR3 loop spans 16 amino acids. CDR3 coding DNA: TGTGCCAGCAGCAATCCCCGGGACAAGGTGAACACTGAAGCTTTCTTT. Translation: CASSNPRDKVNTEAFF.

This chain uses TRBV27 with TRBJ2-5; TRBD1 matches 10 bases. V shed 5 bases and J 3 bases; nucleotides not matched to a gene: 15. This CDR3 is 18 amino acids long. Germline CDR1 and CDR2: MNHEY and SMNVEV (reference sequence). CDR3 DNA sequence: TGTGCCAGCAGTCCCCGATTCCGGACAGGGGGGTGGGAAGAGACCCAGTACTTC. Translating it yields CASSPRFRTGGWEETQYF.

The rearrangement links TRBV27 to TRBJ1-2; 9 bases are shared with TRBD1. Germline V lookup: CDR1 MNHEY, CDR2 SMNVEV (reference sequence). The CDR3 covers 16 residues. V was clipped by 2 bases and J by 6 bases; unmatched bases: 10. The CDR3 nucleotides read TGTGCCAGCAGTTTAGAAGAGGGGGACAGGGAGGATGGCTACACCTTC. Its protein product is CASSLEEGDREDGYTF.

V usage is TRBV19 and J usage is TRBJ2-2; 9 positions agree with TRBD2. The germline V gene has CDR1 LNHDA and CDR2 SQIVND (reference sequence). The trim removed 1 base at V and 2 bases at J, leaving 5 bases unmatched. The CDR3 runs to 17 residues. CDR3 DNA sequence: TGTGCCAGTAGTATAGGAGCGGGGGGACCCAACACCGGGGAGCTGTTTTTT. It yields the protein CASSIGAGGPNTGELFF.

J is TRBJ1-2 and V is TRBV4-1, with 9 positions matching TRBD1. After removal of 0 bases from V and 0 bases from J, the junction contained 5 bases not matched to a gene. Germline assignment: CDR1 MGHRA and CDR2 YSYEKL. The CDR3 is 17 amino acids. This CDR3 reads CASSQDPGTGTNYGYTF. As DNA, the CDR3 is TGCGCCAGCAGCCAAGATCCCGGGACAGGGACTAACTATGGCTACACCTTC.

This clone has a handful of counts. J is TRBJ2-2 and V is TRBV15; TRBD2 might be the D (6 bases). This CDR3 spans 13 amino acids. In germline, CDR1 is LNHNV, CDR2 YYDKDF (reference sequence). Trimming took 4 bases from V and 7 from J, leaving 10 bases between them. The CDR3 region is CATSKGRIGELFF. Written as DNA, the CDR3 is TGTGCCACCAGCAAGGGGAGGATCGGGGAGCTGTTTTTT.

The chain joins TRBV7-9 to TRBJ1-5; TRBD1 agrees at 10 bases. The V segment lost 8 bases and the J segment 5 bases; nucleotides outside the gene matches: 3. The CDR3 has 13 amino acids. From germline, CDR1 is SEHNR and CDR2 FQNEAQ (reference sequence). CDR3 in DNA: TGTGCCAGCGGGGGGACAGGGGATCAGCCCCAGCATTTT. Translation: CASGGTGDQPQHF.

The chain has TRBV5-8 and TRBJ2-3; 8 nucleotides match TRBD1. The junction had 16 bases not matched to a gene; V was cut back by 1 base and J by 3 bases. Germline CDR1 reads SGHTS; CDR2 reads YDEGEE. The CDR3 spans 19 residues. The CDR3 is CASSLSYLRTGRGTDTQYF. The CDR3 DNA sequence: TGTGCCAGCAGCTTGTCTTACCTACGGACAGGGCGAGGGACAGATACGCAGTATTTT. The full variable domain, completed using reference TRBV5-8 and TRBJ2-3, is EAGVTQSPTHLIKTRGQQATLRCSPISGHTSVYWYQQALGLGLQFLLWYDEGEERNRGNFPPRFSGRQFPNYSSELNVNALELEDSALYLCASSLSYLRTGRGTDTQYFGPGTRLTVL.

This chain connects TRBV9 to TRBJ2-3; 11 bases fit TRBD2. V was pared by 0 bases and J by 3 bases, with 6 bases of the junction left unmatched. Germline CDR1 reads SGDLS; CDR2 reads YYNGEE. This CDR3 contains 17 residues. The CDR3 nucleotides read TGTGCCAGCAGCGTAGTGGCTAGCGGGAGGCCAACAGATACGCAGTATTTT. Residues: CASSVVASGRPTDTQYF.

In DNA, the CDR3 is TGTGCCAGCAGCCCGGGCGGGGGGCCAATCTTACACAATGAGCAGTTCTTC. Residues: CASSPGGGPILHNEQFF. The V call is TRBV9, the J call TRBJ2-1; TRBD2 aligns across 8 bases. The CDR3 is made up of 17 amino acids. The ends lost 4 bases at V and 5 bases at J; junction bases unmatched: 14. The germline V gene encodes CDR1 SGDLS and CDR2 YYNGEE.

This chain links TRBV7-8 with TRBJ2-4, with D maybe TRBD2 (5 bases). Germline V gives CDR1 SGHVS, CDR2 FQNEAQ. Trimming removed 4 bases at V and 3 bases at J, with 19 bases between. The CDR3 covers 17 residues. The CDR3 sequence is CASSSSPSPGVKNIQYF. CDR3 in DNA: TGTGCCAGCAGCTCCAGCCCTAGCCCAGGTGTCAAAAACATTCAGTACTTC. Variable domain in full (rest from reference TRBV7-8 and TRBJ2-4): GAGVSQSPRYKVAKRGQDVALRCDPISGHVSLFWYQQALGQGPEFLTYFQNEAQLDKSGLPSDRFFAERPEGSVSTLKIQRTQQEDSAVYLCASSSSPSPGVKNIQYFGAGTRLSVL.